The 4 T cell receptor beta chains below come from one sample, sequenced in a study of memory CD4+ T cells and cytomegalovirus serostatus. Single viable CD3+CD4+CD8-CD45RO+ cells were sorted as the memory CD4+ T cells. Using immunoSEQ multiplex PCR, the repertoire was profiled, and TCRdb retains in-frame clones only, with some absent. The sample includes about 50,000 clones, approximately 78% of them seen just once. Material for sequencing was memory CD4+ T cells from blood. The receptors here all came from an adult in good health and CMV-seronegative.

The V and J genes are TRBV6-5 and TRBJ2-7, with 9 bases fitting TRBD2. Germline V CDR1 and CDR2: MNHEY, SVGAGI. V was clipped by 6 bases and J by 0 bases; unmatched bases: 3. The CDR3 covers 14 residues. This chain's CDR3 is CASRGGRASYEQYF. The CDR3 nucleotides read TGTGCCAGCAGGGGCGGGAGGGCCTCCTACGAGCAGTACTTC.

This chain joins TRBV5-6 and TRBJ2-2; 8 bases are a match to TRBD1. Germline V gene sequence: CDR1 SGHDT, CDR2 YYEEEE. The CDR3 spans 15 residues. Trimming at V came to 4 bases and at J to 2 bases, leaving 4 bases not matched to a gene. The CDR3 loop is CASSRDRLNTGELFF. CDR3 DNA sequence: TGTGCCAGCAGCAGGGACAGGCTTAACACCGGGGAGCTGTTTTTT.

The rearrangement uses TRBV2 and TRBJ1-1, with 8 bases matching TRBD1. In germline, CDR1 is SNHLY, CDR2 FYNNEI. CDR3 size: 13 residues. V gave up 5 bases and J gave up 4 bases; unmatched junction bases: 3. As DNA, the CDR3 is TGTGCCAGCAGTCGGACAGGGTTCACTGAAGCTTTCTTT. Protein product: CASSRTGFTEAFF.

The V and J genes are TRBV28 and TRBJ1-3, with D maybe TRBD1 (6 bases). Trimming took off 5 bases at V and 4 bases at J, with 18 bases between the two ends. In germline, CDR1 is MDHEN, CDR2 SYDVKM. The CDR3 is 16 amino acids. The CDR3 protein is CASSLRGTGAGNTIYF. In DNA form, the CDR3 reads TGTGCCAGCAGTCTGAGGGGGACGGGCGCGGGAAACACCATATATTTT.